These 32 T cell receptor beta chains were all obtained from the same sample, sequenced in a study of cytomegalovirus exposure and HLA in healthy donors. The protocol was immunoSEQ multiplex PCR, while the TCRdb copy is restricted to in-frame clones and leaves out a portion. The sample has about 330,000 clones, approximately 90% seen once. The sample consisted of PBMCs. The receptors come from a woman aged 18-29 years in good health and CMV-seronegative.

The rearrangement links TRBV27 to TRBJ2-2; 10 bases line up with TRBD1. The CDR3 length is 18 residues. Germline CDR1 is MNHEY and CDR2 is SMNVEV (reference sequence). Trimming at V came to 8 bases and at J to 0 bases, leaving 12 bases not matched to a gene. The chain's CDR3 is CASPPRQGATSNTGELFF. The CDR3 nucleotides read TGTGCCAGCCCACCCCGACAGGGGGCAACTTCGAACACCGGGGAGCTGTTTTTT.

V and J are TRBV7-8 and TRBJ1-5; 8 nucleotides agree with TRBD1. The germline gives CDR1 SGHVS, CDR2 FQNEAQ. The CDR3 extends over 19 amino acids. V lost 1 base to trimming and J lost 2 bases; unmatched junction nucleotides: 13. CDR3 sequence reads: CASSLGGTGARIGNQPQHF. The CDR3 DNA sequence: TGTGCCAGCAGCTTAGGGGGGACAGGAGCCCGTATCGGCAATCAGCCCCAGCATTTT.

This clone was recorded a few times. The rearrangement links TRBV5-6 to TRBJ1-2; D is perhaps TRBD1 (6 bases). Trimming shortened V by 4 bases and J by 3 bases, and 16 bases separated the two germline ends. CDR3 length: 15 amino acids. The germline V gene encodes CDR1 SGHDT and CDR2 YYEEEE. The CDR3 protein is CASSPGTFSYYGYTF. Written as DNA, the CDR3 is TGTGCCAGCAGCCCCGGGACATTCAGTTACTATGGCTACACCTTC.

This rearrangement joins TRBV5-1 to TRBJ2-3, with a possible D match to TRBD2 (5 bases). Trimming took off 6 bases at V and 1 base at J, with 9 bases between the two ends. Germline values: CDR1 SGHRS, CDR2 YFSETQ. The CDR3 has 13 residues. For the CDR3, the DNA is TGCGCCAGCACCCTCGGGGGCACAGATACGCAGTATTTT. Translated: CASTLGGTDTQYF.

The V and J genes are TRBV6-1 and TRBJ1-1; maybe TRBD1 (6 bases). This CDR3 has 12 amino acids. Germline CDR1 and CDR2: MNHNS and SASEGT. V was clipped by 5 bases and J by 11 bases, with 15 bases between them. The DNA of the CDR3 is TGTGCCAGCAGTCCCCAGGGGCTCAGCGCTTTCTTT. Translated, it gives CASSPQGLSAFF.

A remark on this clone: Different DNA sequences within this sample yield the same CDR3. The chain couples TRBV20-1 to TRBJ1-1, with D possibly TRBD1 on 6 matching bases. The germline V gene has CDR1 DFQATT and CDR2 SNEGSKA (reference sequence). The V end was cut by 5 bases, the J end by 8 bases, with 9 bases between. The CDR3 is made up of 10 amino acids. DNA of the CDR3: TGCAGTGCTTCTGACAGGGAAGCTTTCTTT. Amino acids: CSASDREAFF.

The rearrangement links TRBV18 to TRBJ2-1; 7 bases align to TRBD2. The V gene end was trimmed by 3 bases and the J gene end by 6 bases; junction bases not matched to a gene: 8. The CDR3 contains 15 residues. The germline gives CDR1 KGHSH, CDR2 LQKENI. The DNA for the CDR3 is TGTGCCAGCTCACCTGGGGCAGGGAGGGGCAATGAGCAGTTCTTC. It translates to CASSPGAGRGNEQFF.

V usage is TRBV18 and J usage is TRBJ1-1; no firm D call. The V end lost 4 bases, the J end lost 2 bases, and 8 bases lay between the germline ends. This CDR3 spans 13 amino acids. CDR1 and CDR2 from the germline V gene are KGHSH and LQKENI. CDR3 sequence: CASSRAVNTEAFF. The CDR3 DNA is TGTGCCAGCTCACGGGCAGTCAACACTGAAGCTTTCTTT.

This sequence joins TRBV5-1 and TRBJ2-1; 9 bases agree with TRBD1. The germline gives CDR1 SGHRS, CDR2 YFSETQ. The CDR3 runs to 15 residues. Losses at the gene ends were 0 bases for V and 4 bases for J; bases not matched to a gene: 2. The CDR3 sequence: CASSLEGTGYNEQFF. CDR3 nucleotides: TGCGCCAGCAGCTTGGAAGGGACAGGGTACAATGAGCAGTTCTTC.

The chain is built from TRBV9 and TRBJ2-3, with D possibly being TRBD2 (5 bases). Between the trimmed V and J ends, which lost 1 base and 4 bases, there was a span of 16 bases. Germline CDR1 is SGDLS and CDR2 is YYNGEE. The CDR3 is 16 residues long. CDR3 amino acids: CASSVQSGQPADTQYF. Here the CDR3 DNA reads TGTGCCAGCAGCGTACAAAGCGGTCAACCTGCAGATACGCAGTATTTT. The complete variable domain, with remaining parts taken from reference TRBV9 and TRBJ2-3, reads DSGVTQTPKHLITATGQRVTLRCSPRSGDLSVYWYQQSLDQGLQFLIQYYNGEERAKGNILERFSAQQFPDLHSELNLSSLELGDSALYFCASSVQSGQPADTQYFGPGTRLTVL.

The genes are TRBV19 and TRBJ2-1; 13 bases fit TRBD2. J was trimmed by 6 bases and V by 6 bases; bases with no gene match: 2. Germline CDR1 and CDR2: LNHDA and SQIVND (reference sequence). The CDR3 length is 14 residues. The CDR3 sequence: CASRGLAGRNEQFF. In DNA form, the CDR3 reads TGTGCCAGTAGGGGACTAGCGGGGCGCAATGAGCAGTTCTTC.

This clone was seen once. The chain has TRBV19 and TRBJ1-5; D remains unclear. The V gene lost 1 base and the J gene lost 3 bases, with 10 bases spanning the gap. The CDR3 is 15 residues long. The germline V gene encodes CDR1 LNHDA and CDR2 SQIVND (reference sequence). CDR3 region: CASSIVMAVNQPQHF. As DNA, the CDR3 is TGTGCCAGTAGTATAGTGATGGCAGTCAATCAGCCCCAGCATTTT.

Written as DNA, the CDR3 is TGTGCCAGCAGTGGAAATCCAGAAGTCTCCTACAATGAGCAGTTCTTC. Translated: CASSGNPEVSYNEQFF. The rearrangement joins TRBV25-1 to TRBJ2-1, with no clear D. The CDR3 is 16 residues long. Germline loops: CDR1 MGHDK, CDR2 SYGVNS. V shed 4 bases and J shed 0 bases, with 13 bases lying between them.

This rearrangement joins TRBV12-2 to TRBJ1-2; TRBD1 is the table's D call and was not checked against the DNA. TRBV12-2 is noted as a pseudogene. The CDR3 covers 14 residues. CDR3 bases: TGTGCAAGTCGCTTTGGGCAGGCGCCATATGGCTACACCTTC. This translates into CASRFGQAPYGYTF.

This chain connects TRBV9 to TRBJ2-5; D gene unclear. The CDR3 is 13 amino acids. V was cut by 3 bases and J by 3 bases, with 9 bases left in between. Germline V gives CDR1 SGDLS, CDR2 YYNGEE. CDR3 in DNA: TGTGCCAGCAGCGAACCCCCAGAAGAGACCCAGTACTTC. It specifies CASSEPPEETQYF.

A note on this clone: One end of the junction does not line up with germline, which may come from a read error. The V call is TRBV7-7, the J call TRBJ2-7; 8 bases map to TRBD1. CDR1 SSHAT and CDR2 FNYEAQ come from the germline V gene (reference sequence). CDR3 size: 15 residues. For the CDR3, the DNA is TGTGCTAGCAGCTTCGGCAGGGGGCTAATGTACGAGCAGTACTTC. This translates into CASSFGRGLMYEQYF.

The chain couples TRBV9 to TRBJ2-1; tentatively, D is TRBD2 (5 bases). The CDR3 loop spans 14 amino acids. Deletions cut 5 bases from V and 6 bases from J, with 15 bases between. Germline V gene sequence: CDR1 SGDLS, CDR2 YYNGEE. CDR3 DNA sequence: TGTGCCAGCAGGGCCCCCGAGGGCCCCAATGAGCAGTTCTTC. It specifies CASRAPEGPNEQFF. Full variable domain (rest looked up from reference TRBV9 and TRBJ2-1): DSGVTQTPKHLITATGQRVTLRCSPRSGDLSVYWYQQSLDQGLQFLIQYYNGEERAKGNILERFSAQQFPDLHSELNLSSLELGDSALYFCASRAPEGPNEQFFGPGTRLTVL.

J is TRBJ2-1 and V is TRBV28; D is perhaps TRBD2 (6 bases). Trimming stripped 2 bases from V and 7 bases from J, with 21 bases between. This CDR3 has 17 residues. The germline CDR1 and CDR2 sequences are MDHEN and SYDVKM. The CDR3 reads CASSLRRGLSTLNEQFF. In DNA form, the CDR3 reads TGTGCCAGCAGTTTACGTAGGGGACTGAGCACTTTGAATGAGCAGTTCTTC.

V and J are TRBV14 and TRBJ2-5; D ambiguous. The V gene lost 5 bases and the J gene lost 5 bases, with 9 bases spanning the gap. CDR1 SGHDN and CDR2 FVKESK come from the germline V gene. The CDR3 loop spans 12 amino acids. The CDR3: CASSSWPETQYF. The CDR3 nucleotides are TGTGCCAGCAGCTCCTGGCCGGAGACCCAGTACTTC. Together with reference TRBV14 and TRBJ2-5, the CDR3 gives the full variable domain: EAGVTQFPSHSVIEKGQTVTLRCDPISGHDNLYWYRRVMGKEIKFLLHFVKESKQDESGMPNNRFLAERTGGTYSTLKVQPAELEDSGVYFCASSSWPETQYFGPGTRLLVL.

The rearrangement joins TRBV7-8 to TRBJ1-5; 7 bases match TRBD1. The junction had 11 bases not matched to a gene; V was cut back by 8 bases and J by 7 bases. This CDR3 region has 14 residues. From germline, CDR1 is SGHVS and CDR2 FQNEAQ. Here the CDR3 reads CASHQGGGEQPQHF. In nucleotides, the CDR3 is TGTGCCAGCCACCAGGGGGGAGGTGAGCAGCCCCAGCATTTT. Using reference TRBV7-8 and TRBJ1-5 for the parts outside the CDR3, the full variable domain is GAGVSQSPRYKVAKRGQDVALRCDPISGHVSLFWYQQALGQGPEFLTYFQNEAQLDKSGLPSDRFFAERPEGSVSTLKIQRTQQEDSAVYLCASHQGGGEQPQHFGDGTRLSIL.

The V and J genes are TRBV28 and TRBJ1-5; D is possibly TRBD1 (5 bases). V was trimmed by 2 bases and J by 2 bases, leaving 13 bases between them. Germline V gene data show CDR1 as MDHEN and CDR2 as SYDVKM. CDR3 size: 16 residues. For the CDR3, the DNA is TGTGCCAGCAGTTTAATCGGGAGGGGAGGCAATCAGCCCCAGCATTTT. Amino acid sequence: CASSLIGRGGNQPQHF.

The chain uses TRBV11-3 and TRBJ2-1; D may be TRBD2 (6 bases). The CDR3 spans 14 residues. The ends were cut back, 3 bases at V and 0 bases at J, with 6 bases in the middle. Germline CDR1 reads SGHNT; CDR2 reads YENEEA. The DNA of the CDR3 is TGTGCCAGCAGCTTCGGGAGCTCCTACAATGAGCAGTTCTTC. Translated, it gives CASSFGSSYNEQFF.

The chain couples TRBV19 to TRBJ2-5, with 9 bases matching TRBD1. Germline CDR1 LNHDA, CDR2 SQIVND (reference sequence). J gave up 2 bases and V 4 bases, and 8 bases lay outside the gene matches. The CDR3 spans 16 residues. CDR3 protein: CASSTRGTGQQETQYF. DNA of the CDR3: TGTGCCAGTAGTACCCGAGGGACAGGGCAACAAGAGACCCAGTACTTC.

Written as DNA, the CDR3 is TGTGCCACCAGCAGAGACAGGGGGGAAGAGACCCAGTACTTC. Protein sequence: CATSRDRGEETQYF. The V gene is TRBV15, the J gene TRBJ2-5; perhaps TRBD1 as D (7 bases). Per the germline V gene, CDR1 is LNHNV and CDR2 is YYDKDF (reference sequence). V was cut by 0 bases and J by 3 bases, with 8 bases left in between. The CDR3 totals 14 residues.

Concerning this clone itself: The identical CDR3 is also encoded by other nucleotide sequences in the sample. The genes are TRBV19 and TRBJ1-5; TRBD1 is a possible D gene (5 bases). The CDR3 totals 14 residues. With 5 bases removed from V and 1 base from J, the gap between germline ends came to 9 bases. CDR1 and CDR2 from the germline V gene are LNHDA and SQIVND (reference sequence). The CDR3: CASSSTGSNQPQHF. DNA of the CDR3: TGTGCCAGTAGTTCCACAGGAAGCAATCAGCCCCAGCATTTT.

The V call is TRBV14, the J call TRBJ1-2, with D tentatively TRBD1 (6 bases). The CDR3 is made up of 14 amino acids. Looked up from germline, CDR1 is SGHDN and CDR2 is FVKESK. The V gene lost 2 bases and the J gene lost 6 bases, with 13 bases spanning the gap. DNA for the CDR3: TGTGCCAGCAGCCAACAGGGGTGGACCGATGGCTACACCTTC. Its translation: CASSQQGWTDGYTF.

The rearrangement links TRBV15 to TRBJ2-7, with D possibly TRBD2 on 6 matching bases. Germline loops: CDR1 LNHNV, CDR2 YYDKDF (reference sequence). CDR3 length equals 14 residues. Trimming left V 7 bases short and J 4 bases short, with 17 bases between. For the CDR3, the DNA is TGTGCCACCACCCCGTGGGGGGAATCATACGAGCAGTACTTC. Protein product: CATTPWGESYEQYF.

The rearrangement joins TRBV5-1 to TRBJ2-7; TRBD1 might be the D (6 bases). This CDR3 comprises 14 residues. V lost 2 bases and J 1 base, leaving 10 bases between the germline ends. Germline V gene lookup returns CDR1 SGHRS and CDR2 YFSETQ. CDR3 DNA sequence: TGCGCCAGCAGCTTTTCAACAGGGTCCTACGAGCAGTACTTC. Protein sequence: CASSFSTGSYEQYF.

The CDR3, as DNA: TGTGCCAGCAGTTATGGGGGACAGACAGCCTCCTACGAGCAGTACTTC. Its translation is CASSYGGQTASYEQYF. The genes are TRBV6-5 and TRBJ2-7; 7 nucleotides align to TRBD1. The length of the CDR3 is 16 residues. The V and J ends lost 3 bases and 0 bases, in that order; junction bases with no gene match: 8. The V gene's germline CDR1 is MNHEY and CDR2 SVGAGI.

The chain links TRBV5-1 to TRBJ2-7; 9 bases map to TRBD1. J lost 5 bases, V lost 0 bases, and 9 bases had no gene match. The CDR3 consists of 16 residues. Germline V lookup: CDR1 SGHRS, CDR2 YFSETQ. The CDR3 region has the DNA TGCGCCAGCAGCTTGGCCACGACAGGGGGGTCCAACGAGCAGTACTTC. Its translation: CASSLATTGGSNEQYF.

The V call is TRBV9, the J call TRBJ2-5, with a tentative D call TRBD2 (5 bases). Germline loops: CDR1 SGDLS, CDR2 YYNGEE. This CDR3 has 16 residues. Trimming left V 0 bases short and J 5 bases short, with 17 bases between. In DNA form, the CDR3 reads TGTGCCAGCAGCGTAGGTTCCGGACGGGGAATTGAGACCCAGTACTTC. This sequence encodes CASSVGSGRGIETQYF.

This clone was seen only once. The chain uses TRBV5-1 and TRBJ2-1; D is ambiguous. The CDR3 extends over 16 amino acids. V lost 0 bases and J 0 bases, leaving 10 bases between the germline ends. CDR1 is SGHRS and CDR2 is YFSETQ in the germline V gene. The DNA for the CDR3 is TGCGCCAGCAGCTTGGGCAGTTCCAACTCCTACAATGAGCAGTTCTTC. It yields the protein CASSLGSSNSYNEQFF. The full variable domain, completed using reference TRBV5-1 and TRBJ2-1, is KAGVTQTPRYLIKTRGQQVTLSCSPISGHRSVSWYQQTPGQGLQFLFEYFSETQRNKGNFPGRFSGRQFSNSRSEMNVSTLELGDSALYLCASSLGSSNSYNEQFFGPGTRLTVL.